The sequence of this T cell receptor beta chain was determined in a study of cytomegalovirus exposure and HLA in healthy donors. Study-level points and caveats: Specific recognition of CMV antigens was confirmed in vitro for three chains (all CMV-associated). With DRB1 most and HLA-C fewest, TCR association rates differed between HLA loci in a later analysis. As immune exposure information, only CMV serostatus was available. Accurate HLA-A and HLA-B prediction from TCR beta sequences was reported for most subjects.

Germline CDR1 is SNHLY and CDR2 is FYNNEI. This CDR3 spans 15 amino acids. V shed 6 bases and J 9 bases; nucleotides not matched to a gene: 11. It was with 60 Vbeta and 13 Jbeta primers that the PCR ran. Clones were sequenced by immunoSEQ multiplex PCR, and TCRdb holds only the in-frame ones, with some missing. The repertoire holds about 130,000 clones, with roughly 74% as singletons. As for this clone: Antigen specificity is unknown.

This sequence originates from a man in his forties in good health and CMV-seropositive. Source material: PBMCs. The rearrangement uses TRBV2 and TRBJ2-1; 10 nucleotides agree with TRBD1. CDR3 bases: TGTGCCAGCAGCAATGGGGGGACAGGGGATCTTGAGCAGTTCTTC. It yields the protein CASSNGGTGDLEQFF.